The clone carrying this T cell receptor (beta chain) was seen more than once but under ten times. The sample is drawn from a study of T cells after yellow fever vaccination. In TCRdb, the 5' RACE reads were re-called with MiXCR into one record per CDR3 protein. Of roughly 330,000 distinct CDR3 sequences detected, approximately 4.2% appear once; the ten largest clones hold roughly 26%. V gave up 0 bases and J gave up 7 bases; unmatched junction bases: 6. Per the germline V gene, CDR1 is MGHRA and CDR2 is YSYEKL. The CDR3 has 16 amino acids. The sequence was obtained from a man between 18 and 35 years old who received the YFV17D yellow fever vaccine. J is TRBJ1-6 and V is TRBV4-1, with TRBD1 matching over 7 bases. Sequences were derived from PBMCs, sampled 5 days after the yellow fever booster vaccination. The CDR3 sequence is CASSQETSRGNSPLHF. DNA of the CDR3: TGCGCCAGCAGCCAAGAGACGTCCAGGGGGAATTCACCCCTCCACTTT.